Presented here are 6 T cell receptor beta chains from one specimen sequenced in a study of beta chain features in type 1 diabetes. The study's findings and limits: People with Type 1 diabetes carried modestly yet significantly shorter TCRB CDR3s in all four CD4+ subsets.

Their cognate antigens are unknown. Of the isolated RNA, all was reverse transcribed, and so the sequenced material was expressed TCRB transcripts. The method was immunoSEQ multiplex PCR; TCRdb's version includes in-frame clones alone and lacks a portion of them. Of 630,000 or so clones in the sample, more than 12% were seen once. The sample was naive CD4+ T cells from blood. The receptors here all came from a man between 18 and 35 years old with type 1 diabetes.

This clone was observed a handful of times. The identical CDR3 is also encoded by other nucleotide sequences in the sample. V and J are TRBV15 and TRBJ2-7, with 10 bases lining up with TRBD2. The CDR3 is made up of 15 amino acids. The ends lost 0 bases at V and 3 bases at J; junction bases unmatched: 2. CDR1 and CDR2 from the germline V gene are LNHNV and YYDKDF (reference sequence). CDR3 DNA: TGTGCCACCAGCAGAGACCCTAGCGGGAGCTACGAGCAGTACTTC. Protein product: CATSRDPSGSYEQYF. Full variable domain (remainder filled in from reference TRBV15 and TRBJ2-7): DAMVIQNPRYQVTQFGKPVTLSCSQTLNHNVMYWYQQKSSQAPKLLFHYYDKDFNNEADTPDNFQSRRPNTSFCFLDIRSPGLGDTAMYLCATSRDPSGSYEQYFGPGTRLTVT.

This clone was seen only a few times. The V call is TRBV2, the J call TRBJ2-2; the D call may be TRBD1 or TRBD2 (5 bases each). Trimming shortened V by 5 bases and J by 0 bases, and 10 bases separated the two germline ends. There are 15 residues in the CDR3. Germline-derived CDR1 and CDR2 are SNHLY and FYNNEI. CDR3 bases: TGTGCCAGCAGTATTGGGGGTGCGAACACCGGGGAGCTGTTTTTT. Translating it yields CASSIGGANTGELFF.

This clone was counted only a few times. The chain couples TRBV6-5 to TRBJ2-7, with D possibly matching TRBD2 (6 bases). Trimming removed 6 bases at V and 6 bases at J, with 12 bases between. Germline CDR1 and CDR2: MNHEY and SVGAGI. This CDR3 contains 12 residues. The CDR3 bases are TGTGCCAGCAGAACCGGGACTCTCGAGCAGTACTTC. The encoded protein is CASRTGTLEQYF.

This clone occurred a few times. V gene TRBV20-1 combines with J gene TRBJ1-2; 9 bases fit TRBD1. In germline, CDR1 is DFQATT, CDR2 SNEGSKA (reference sequence). The J segment lost 8 bases and the V segment lost 5 bases, leaving 3 bases of the junction unmatched. This CDR3 has 11 residues. DNA of the CDR3: TGCAGTGCTCAGGGACAGGGCGGCTACACCTTC. Its protein product is CSAQGQGGYTF.

The chain is built from TRBV6-7 and TRBJ1-1, with 9 bases matching TRBD1. TRBV6-7 is known as an ORF, though its function is uncertain. V dropped 2 bases and J dropped 1; count of bases not matched to a gene: 5. CDR3 size: 16 residues. The CDR3 protein is CASSYTPGQGNTEAFF. The CDR3 DNA is TGTGCCAGCAGTTACACTCCGGGACAGGGGAACACTGAAGCTTTCTTT.

This chain connects TRBV7-9 to TRBJ2-7; D could derive from TRBD1 or TRBD2 (5 bases each). The CDR3 is 13 amino acids. The germline V gene has CDR1 SEHNR and CDR2 FQNEAQ (reference sequence). V shed 4 bases and J shed 7 bases, with 14 bases lying between them. CDR3 residues: CASSSHGDGEQYF. The CDR3 bases are TGTGCCAGCAGCTCTCACGGGGACGGGGAGCAGTACTTC.